A single sample gave rise to the 18 T cell receptor beta chains below, sequenced in a study of blood T cell repertoires in COVID-19 (dated by TCRdb to about 2020). To prepare the library, the immunoSEQ multiplex PCR assay was applied. This is the immuneACCESS table as TCRdb keeps it, with only in-frame sequences that have V and J called. A part of the clones is gone; compared with another copy, unresolved V genes explain less than half, and the rest is unexplained. The sample table shows approximately 200,000 clones, and 82% are seen once. The ten most abundant clones make up about 10% of the sample. Sequencing was carried out using PBMCs or T cells enriched from blood (not recorded which). The receptors were gathered from a man aged 35-49 years who had recovered from COVID-19.

This chain links TRBV7-3 with TRBJ2-5, with 7 bases that match TRBD2. The trim removed 5 bases at V and 6 bases at J, leaving 9 bases unmatched. This CDR3 is built from 14 residues. Germline values: CDR1 SGHTA, CDR2 FQGTGA. The CDR3 loop is CASSAGLGEKTQYF. The DNA of the CDR3 is TGTGCCAGCAGCGCAGGACTAGGGGAAAAGACCCAGTACTTC.

This clone was seen only once. This chain connects TRBV10-3 to TRBJ2-1; 14 bases align to TRBD2. Germline loops: CDR1 ENHRY, CDR2 SYGVKD. The CDR3 contains 15 residues. Trimming removed 6 bases from V and 3 bases from J; junction bases left unmatched: 1. CDR3 sequence: CAISGTSGSYNEQFF. The CDR3 DNA follows: TGTGCCATCAGCGGGACTAGCGGGAGCTACAATGAGCAGTTCTTC.

A remark on this clone: The sample has other DNA sequences that encode this CDR3 too. V is TRBV7-9 and J is TRBJ1-1; D ambiguous. The CDR3 is 14 residues long. Trimming shortened V by 2 bases and J by 0 bases, and 7 bases separated the two germline ends. Germline-derived CDR1 and CDR2 are SEHNR and FQNEAQ (reference sequence). CDR3 sequence (DNA): TGTGCCAGCAGCTTAACGGGGATGAACACTGAAGCTTTCTTT. Translating gives CASSLTGMNTEAFF.

The genes are TRBV5-6 and TRBJ1-2; TRBD1 might be the D (6 bases). Trimming shortened V by 0 bases and J by 8 bases, and 17 bases separated the two germline ends. The CDR3 is 15 residues long. Germline V gives CDR1 SGHDT, CDR2 YYEEEE. The CDR3 region is CASSLEIQGLWGYTF. The CDR3 nucleotides read TGTGCCAGCAGCTTGGAAATACAGGGATTGTGGGGCTACACCTTC. Variable domain in full (rest from reference TRBV5-6 and TRBJ1-2): DAGVTQSPTHLIKTRGQQVTLRCSPKSGHDTVSWYQQALGQGPQFIFQYYEEEERQRGNFPDRFSGHQFPNYSSELNVNALLLGDSALYLCASSLEIQGLWGYTFGSGTRLTVV.

This chain links TRBV9 with TRBJ2-5; 8 bases map to TRBD1. The germline V gene encodes CDR1 SGDLS and CDR2 YYNGEE. Germline trimming cut 6 bases from V and 1 base from J; bases unmatched to any gene: 11. CDR3 length: 16 amino acids. The CDR3 region is CASNRGIGNLQETQYF. The CDR3 region has the DNA TGTGCCAGCAACAGGGGGATTGGGAATCTCCAAGAGACCCAGTACTTC.

The CDR3 sequence: CASSYSGGGSYEQYF. CDR3 sequence (DNA): TGTGCCAGCAGCTACAGCGGGGGCGGGTCGTACGAGCAGTACTTC. The gene calls are TRBV11-2 and TRBJ2-7; 8 bases match TRBD2. With V trimmed by 4 bases and J by 4 bases, 9 bases remained unmatched. This CDR3 has 15 amino acids. Germline V gene lookup returns CDR1 SGHAT and CDR2 FQNNGV.

This clone turned up a few times. This rearrangement joins TRBV2 to TRBJ1-1; 7 positions agree with TRBD1. There are 13 residues in the CDR3. From germline, CDR1 is SNHLY and CDR2 FYNNEI. V lost 7 bases and J lost 6; bases outside the gene matches: 8. DNA for the CDR3: TGTGCCAGCACCAAGGGACAGATGCCTGAAGCTTTCTTT. Its translation: CASTKGQMPEAFF.

The chain joins TRBV6-2 or TRBV6-3 to TRBJ2-1, with a possible D match to TRBD1 (5 bases). CDR1 MNHEY and CDR2 SVGEGT come from the germline V gene. The length of the CDR3 is 11 residues. The V end was cut by 6 bases, the J end by 10 bases, with 10 bases between. The CDR3, as DNA: TGTGCCAGCAGCAGCCGGACAGAGCAGTTCTTC. This codes for CASSSRTEQFF.

The chain links TRBV6-5 to TRBJ1-1; 7 positions agree with TRBD1. With V trimmed by 4 bases and J by 1 base, 3 bases remained unmatched. Germline V gene data show CDR1 as MNHEY and CDR2 as SVGAGI. This CDR3 region has 14 residues. CDR3 sequence reads: CASSSGDRNTEAFF. The DNA of the CDR3 is TGTGCCAGCAGTTCCGGGGACAGGAACACTGAAGCTTTCTTT.

This clone counts as medium-sized (0.01 to 0.1%). The rearrangement uses TRBV6-4 and TRBJ2-1, with TRBD2 identical over 12 bases. The V and J ends lost 3 bases and 6 bases, in that order; junction bases with no gene match: 0. CDR3 length: 14 amino acids. Germline V gives CDR1 MRHNA, CDR2 SNTAGT. CDR3 nucleotide sequence: TGTGCCAGCAGTGAGGGACTAGCGGGCAATGAGCAGTTCTTC. It codes for CASSEGLAGNEQFF.

This chain links TRBV12-3 or TRBV12-4 with TRBJ2-1; D is possibly TRBD2 (6 bases). This CDR3 has 12 amino acids. V was pared by 5 bases and J by 12 bases, with 14 bases between. CDR3 sequence (DNA): TGTGCCAGCAGTCAACTAGCCAAGAGGCAGTTCTTC. Protein: CASSQLAKRQFF.

V and J are TRBV18 and TRBJ1-6, with D perhaps matching TRBD1 (6 bases). This CDR3 comprises 15 residues. Germline loops: CDR1 KGHSH, CDR2 LQKENI. Trimming took 6 bases from V and 6 from J, leaving 15 bases between them. CDR3 bases: TGTGCCAGCTCCCGACAGGAGGTTGGTAATTCACCCCTCCACTTT. Protein sequence: CASSRQEVGNSPLHF.

This clone showed up just a few times. The rearrangement uses TRBV2 and TRBJ1-6; weak D call: TRBD1 (6 bases). Trimming stripped 0 bases from V and 6 bases from J, with 12 bases between. The CDR3 contains 16 residues. CDR1 and CDR2 (germline): SNHLY, FYNNEI. As DNA, the CDR3 is TGTGCCAGCAGTGAAGCGGTCGGGGGGCTTAATTCACCCCTCCACTTT. Translated, it gives CASSEAVGGLNSPLHF.

The chain joins TRBV6-1 to TRBJ1-3; weak D call: TRBD1 (5 bases). The CDR3 extends over 15 amino acids. Germline V CDR1 and CDR2: MNHNS, SASEGT. The V and J ends lost 2 bases and 0 bases respectively, with 8 bases between them. The CDR3 nucleotides are TGTGCCAGCAGTGAAACAGGATACTCTGGAAACACCATATATTTT. The encoded protein is CASSETGYSGNTIYF.

V and J are TRBV7-9 and TRBJ2-7, with 7 bases aligning to TRBD2. CDR1 and CDR2 (germline): SEHNR, FQNEAQ (reference sequence). Losses at the gene ends were 7 bases for V and 2 bases for J; bases not matched to a gene: 5. The CDR3 has 13 amino acids. CDR3 sequence: CASTRGGTYEQYF. The DNA for the CDR3 is TGTGCCAGCACCCGGGGAGGGACCTACGAGCAGTACTTC.

V and J are TRBV9 and TRBJ2-1; D unclear. The V end was cut by 0 bases, the J end by 8 bases, with 12 bases between. This CDR3 comprises 14 residues. Per the germline V gene, CDR1 is SGDLS and CDR2 is YYNGEE. The CDR3: CASSVGPARDEQFF. Here the CDR3 DNA reads TGTGCCAGCAGCGTAGGGCCGGCCCGGGATGAGCAGTTCTTC.

The J gene is TRBJ2-7, the V gene TRBV3-1 (or the pseudogene TRBV3-2); tentatively, D is TRBD2 (5 bases). Looked up from germline, CDR1 is LGHDT and CDR2 is YNNKEL (reference sequence). The CDR3 runs to 16 residues. Trimming removed 4 bases at V and 2 bases at J, with 18 bases between. This CDR3 reads CASSPGPPGGPYEQYV. CDR3 nucleotide sequence: TGTGCCAGCAGCCCCGGGCCCCCCGGAGGCCCCTACGAGCAGTACGTC.

The chain couples TRBV28 to TRBJ1-6; the D is unclear. Germline CDR1 and CDR2: MDHEN and SYDVKM. This CDR3 has 13 amino acids. Trimming took 5 bases from V and 10 from J, leaving 12 bases between them. CDR3 region: CASSPSPVSPLHF. CDR3 coding DNA: TGTGCCAGCAGTCCAAGTCCGGTGTCACCCCTCCACTTT.